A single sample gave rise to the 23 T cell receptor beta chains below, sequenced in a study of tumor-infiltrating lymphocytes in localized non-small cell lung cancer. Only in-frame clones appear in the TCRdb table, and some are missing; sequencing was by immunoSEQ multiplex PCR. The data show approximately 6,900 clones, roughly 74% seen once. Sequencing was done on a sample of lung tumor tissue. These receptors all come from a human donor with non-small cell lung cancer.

This CDR3 is CASSSDEKLFF. As DNA, the CDR3 is TGTGCCAGCAGTTCCGATGAAAAACTGTTTTTT. The V call is TRBV6-9, the J call TRBJ1-4; D unclear. From germline, CDR1 is MNHGY and CDR2 SVAAGI. The CDR3 contains 11 residues. Trimming cost V 4 bases and J 6 bases, with 3 bases left between them.

CDR3 amino acids: CASSGRTGGDYGYTF. Written as DNA, the CDR3 is TGTGCCAGTAGTGGCCGGACAGGGGGCGACTATGGCTACACCTTC. The rearrangement uses TRBV19 and TRBJ1-2, with 11 nucleotides matching TRBD1. The V gene's germline CDR1 is LNHDA and CDR2 SQIVND (reference sequence). V gave up 5 bases and J gave up 3 bases; unmatched junction bases: 5. This CDR3 contains 15 residues.

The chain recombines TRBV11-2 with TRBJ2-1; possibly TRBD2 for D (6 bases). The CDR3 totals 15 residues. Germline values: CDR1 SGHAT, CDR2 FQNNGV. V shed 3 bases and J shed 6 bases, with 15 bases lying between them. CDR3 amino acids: CASSLKRATVNEQFF. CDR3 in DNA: TGTGCCAGCAGCTTGAAGCGGGCGACTGTCAATGAGCAGTTCTTC.

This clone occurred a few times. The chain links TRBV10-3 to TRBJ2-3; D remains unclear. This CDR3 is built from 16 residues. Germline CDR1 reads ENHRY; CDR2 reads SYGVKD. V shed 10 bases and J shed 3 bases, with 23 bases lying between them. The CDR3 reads CATLPRSGTGTDTQYF. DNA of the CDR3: TGTGCCACCCTGCCCCGGTCCGGAACCGGGACAGATACGCAGTATTTT.

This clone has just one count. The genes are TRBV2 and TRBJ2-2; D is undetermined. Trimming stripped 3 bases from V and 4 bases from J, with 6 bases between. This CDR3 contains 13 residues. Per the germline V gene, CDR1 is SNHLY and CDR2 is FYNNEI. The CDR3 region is CASSEWLTGELFF. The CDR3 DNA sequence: TGTGCCAGCAGTGAGTGGCTCACCGGGGAGCTGTTTTTT. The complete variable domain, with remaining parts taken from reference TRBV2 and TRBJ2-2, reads EPEVTQTPSHQVTQMGQEVILRCVPISNHLYFYWYRQILGQKVEFLVSFYNNEISEKSEIFDDQFSVERPDGSNFTLKIRSTKLEDSAMYFCASSEWLTGELFFGEGSRLTVL.

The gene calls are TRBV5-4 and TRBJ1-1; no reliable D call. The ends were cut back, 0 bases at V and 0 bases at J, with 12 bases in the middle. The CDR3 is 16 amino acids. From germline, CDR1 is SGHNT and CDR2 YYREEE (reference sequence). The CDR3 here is CASSLAGDGLNTEAFF. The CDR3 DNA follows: TGTGCCAGCAGCTTGGCCGGTGACGGCCTGAACACTGAAGCTTTCTTT.

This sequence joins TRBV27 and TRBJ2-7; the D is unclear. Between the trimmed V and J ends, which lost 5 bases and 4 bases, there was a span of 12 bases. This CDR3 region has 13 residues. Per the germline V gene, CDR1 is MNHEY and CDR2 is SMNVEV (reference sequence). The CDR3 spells CASSPPNGYEQYF. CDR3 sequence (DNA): TGTGCCAGCAGTCCTCCCAACGGGTACGAGCAGTACTTC.

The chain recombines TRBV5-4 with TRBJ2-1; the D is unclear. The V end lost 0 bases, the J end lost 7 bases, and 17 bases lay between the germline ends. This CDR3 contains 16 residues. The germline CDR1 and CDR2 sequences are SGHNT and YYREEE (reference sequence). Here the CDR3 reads CASSLDDPHGENEQFF. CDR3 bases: TGTGCCAGCAGCTTGGACGACCCTCATGGAGAGAATGAGCAGTTCTTC.

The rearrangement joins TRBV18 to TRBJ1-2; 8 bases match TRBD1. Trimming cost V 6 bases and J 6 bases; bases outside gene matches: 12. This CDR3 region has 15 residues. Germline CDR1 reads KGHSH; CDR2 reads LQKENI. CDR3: CASSPGGTGIDGYTF. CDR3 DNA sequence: TGTGCCAGCTCTCCCGGGGGGACAGGCATTGATGGCTACACCTTC.

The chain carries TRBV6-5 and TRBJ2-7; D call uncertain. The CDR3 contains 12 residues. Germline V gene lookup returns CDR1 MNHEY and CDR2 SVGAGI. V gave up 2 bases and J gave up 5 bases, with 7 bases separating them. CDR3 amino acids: CASSYKGHEQYF. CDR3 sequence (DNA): TGTGCCAGCAGTTACAAGGGCCACGAGCAGTACTTC.

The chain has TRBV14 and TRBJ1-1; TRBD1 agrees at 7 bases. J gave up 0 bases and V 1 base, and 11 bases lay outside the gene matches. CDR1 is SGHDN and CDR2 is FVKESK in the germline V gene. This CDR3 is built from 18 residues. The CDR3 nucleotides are TGTGCCAGCAGCCAAGGGTGGGGACAGCTCACGATGAACACTGAAGCTTTCTTT. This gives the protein CASSQGWGQLTMNTEAFF.

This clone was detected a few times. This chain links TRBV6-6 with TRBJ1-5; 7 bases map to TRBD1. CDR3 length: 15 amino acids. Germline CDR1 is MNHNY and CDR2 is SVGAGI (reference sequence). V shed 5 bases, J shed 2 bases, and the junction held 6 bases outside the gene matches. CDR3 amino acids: CASSLDRVGNQPQHF. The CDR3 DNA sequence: TGTGCCAGCAGTCTCGACAGGGTCGGCAATCAGCCCCAGCATTTT.

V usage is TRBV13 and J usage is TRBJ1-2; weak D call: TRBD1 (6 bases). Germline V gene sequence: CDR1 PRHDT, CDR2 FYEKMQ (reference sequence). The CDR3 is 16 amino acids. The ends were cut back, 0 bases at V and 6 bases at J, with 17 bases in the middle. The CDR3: CASSLGILGGGNGYTF. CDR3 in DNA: TGTGCCAGCAGCTTAGGCATTTTGGGGGGCGGGAATGGCTACACCTTC.

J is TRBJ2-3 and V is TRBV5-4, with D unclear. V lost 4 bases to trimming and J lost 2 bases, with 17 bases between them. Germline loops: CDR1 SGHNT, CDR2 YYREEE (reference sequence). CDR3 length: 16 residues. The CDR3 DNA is TGTGCCAGCAGCCCAACAGCAAGATCACACACAGATACGCAGTATTTT. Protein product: CASSPTARSHTDTQYF.

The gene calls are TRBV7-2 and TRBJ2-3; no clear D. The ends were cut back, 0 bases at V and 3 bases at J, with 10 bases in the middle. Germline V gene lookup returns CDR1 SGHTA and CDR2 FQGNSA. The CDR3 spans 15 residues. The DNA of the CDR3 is TGTGCCAGCAGCTTAGCGGCGGCTCGAACAGATACGCAGTATTTT. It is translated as CASSLAAARTDTQYF. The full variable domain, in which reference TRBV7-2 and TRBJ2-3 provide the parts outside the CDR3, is GAGVSQSPSNKVTEKGKDVELRCDPISGHTALYWYRQSLGQGLEFLIYFQGNSAPDKSGLPSDRFSAERTGGSVSTLTIQRTQQEDSAVYLCASSLAAARTDTQYFGPGTRLTVL.

The CDR3 DNA follows: TGTGCCAGCAGAGGGGGAGCAGGGGAGCAGTACTTC. Translating it yields CASRGGAGEQYF. This chain uses TRBV27 with TRBJ2-7, with D possibly TRBD1 on 6 matching bases. V was clipped by 6 bases and J by 7 bases, with 13 bases between them. Germline values: CDR1 MNHEY, CDR2 SMNVEV (reference sequence). The CDR3 contains 12 residues.

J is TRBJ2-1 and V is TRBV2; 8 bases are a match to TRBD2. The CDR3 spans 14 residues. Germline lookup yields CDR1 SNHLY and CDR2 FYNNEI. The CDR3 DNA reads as TGTGCTGAAGGTCGGGGGGGCACCTACAATGAGCAGTTCTTC. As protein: CAEGRGGTYNEQFF. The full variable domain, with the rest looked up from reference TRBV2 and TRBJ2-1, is EPEVTQTPSHQVTQMGQEVILRCVPISNHLYFYWYRQILGQKVEFLVSFYNNEISEKSEIFDDQFSVERPDGSNFTLKIRSTKLEDSAMYFCAEGRGGTYNEQFFGPGTRLTVL.

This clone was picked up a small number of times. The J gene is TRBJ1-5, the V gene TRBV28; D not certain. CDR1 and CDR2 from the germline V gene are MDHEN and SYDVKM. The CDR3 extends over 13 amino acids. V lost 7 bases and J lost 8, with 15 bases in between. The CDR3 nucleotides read TGTGCCAGCAAAGGTTACGATTTTGAGCCCCAGCATTTT. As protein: CASKGYDFEPQHF.

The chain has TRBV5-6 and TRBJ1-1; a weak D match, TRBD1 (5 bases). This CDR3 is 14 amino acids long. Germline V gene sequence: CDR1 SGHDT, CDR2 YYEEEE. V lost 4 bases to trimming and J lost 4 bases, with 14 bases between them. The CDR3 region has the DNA TGTGCCAGCAGCCAGGTCGTTGGGGGCACTGAAGCTTTCTTT. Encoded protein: CASSQVVGGTEAFF.

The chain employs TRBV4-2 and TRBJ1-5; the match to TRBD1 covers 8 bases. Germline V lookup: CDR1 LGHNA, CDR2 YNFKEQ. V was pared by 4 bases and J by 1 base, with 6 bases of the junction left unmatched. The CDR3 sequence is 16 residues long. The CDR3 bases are TGTGCCAGCAGCCTCGGACAGGGCGTCAGCAATCAGCCCCAGCATTTT. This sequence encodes CASSLGQGVSNQPQHF.

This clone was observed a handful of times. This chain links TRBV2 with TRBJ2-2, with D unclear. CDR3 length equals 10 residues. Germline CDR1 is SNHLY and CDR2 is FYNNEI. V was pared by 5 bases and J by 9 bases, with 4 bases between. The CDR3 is CASSFRELFF. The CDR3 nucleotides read TGTGCCAGCAGTTTCCGGGAGCTGTTTTTT.

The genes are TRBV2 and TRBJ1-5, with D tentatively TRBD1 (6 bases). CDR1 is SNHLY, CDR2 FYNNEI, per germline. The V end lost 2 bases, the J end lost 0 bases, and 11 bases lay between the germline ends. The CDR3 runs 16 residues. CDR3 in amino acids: CASSERTGSSNQPQHF. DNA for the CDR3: TGTGCCAGCAGTGAACGTACAGGGTCTAGCAATCAGCCCCAGCATTTT.

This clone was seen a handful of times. The CDR3 coding sequence is TGTGCCAGTAGTATGGGGGGAGGGGGATACAATGAGCAGTTCTTC. Translated, it gives CASSMGGGGYNEQFF. The J gene is TRBJ2-1, the V gene TRBV19; TRBD2 is a possible D gene (7 bases). CDR3 size: 15 residues. The V gene's germline CDR1 is LNHDA and CDR2 SQIVND (reference sequence). Trimming took off 3 bases at V and 4 bases at J, with 13 bases between the two ends. The full variable domain, in which reference TRBV19 and TRBJ2-1 provide the parts outside the CDR3, is DGGITQSPKYLFRKEGQNVTLSCEQNLNHDAMYWYRQDPGQGLRLIYYSQIVNDFQKGDIAEGYSVSREKKESFPLTVTSAQKNPTAFYLCASSMGGGGYNEQFFGPGTRLTVL.